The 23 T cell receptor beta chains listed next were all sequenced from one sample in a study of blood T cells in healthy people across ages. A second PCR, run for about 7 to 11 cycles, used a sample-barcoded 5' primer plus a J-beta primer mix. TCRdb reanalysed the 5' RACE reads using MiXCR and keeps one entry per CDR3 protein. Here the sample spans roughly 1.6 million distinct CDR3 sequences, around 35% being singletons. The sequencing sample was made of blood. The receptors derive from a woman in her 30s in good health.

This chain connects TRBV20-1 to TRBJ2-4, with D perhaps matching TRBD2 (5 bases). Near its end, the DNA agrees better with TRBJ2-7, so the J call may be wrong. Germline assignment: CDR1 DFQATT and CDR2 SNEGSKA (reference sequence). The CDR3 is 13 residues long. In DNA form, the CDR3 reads TGCAGTGCCGGCTCCCTCGCGGGCTACGAGCAGTACTTC. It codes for CSAGSLAGYEQYF.

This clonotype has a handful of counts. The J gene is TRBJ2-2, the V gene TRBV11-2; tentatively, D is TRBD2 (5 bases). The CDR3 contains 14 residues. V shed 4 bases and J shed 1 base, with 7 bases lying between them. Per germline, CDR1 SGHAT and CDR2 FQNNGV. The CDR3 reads CASSSGVNTGELFF. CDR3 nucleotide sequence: TGTGCCAGCAGCTCCGGGGTGAACACCGGGGAGCTGTTTTTT.

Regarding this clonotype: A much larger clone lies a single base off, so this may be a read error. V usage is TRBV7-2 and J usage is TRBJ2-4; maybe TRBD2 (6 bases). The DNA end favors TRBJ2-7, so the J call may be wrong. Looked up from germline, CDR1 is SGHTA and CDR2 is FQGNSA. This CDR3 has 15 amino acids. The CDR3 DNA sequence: TGTGTCAGCAGCTCCGGCGGGGTCCTTTACTACGAGCAGTACTTC. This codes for CVSSSGGVLYYEQYF.

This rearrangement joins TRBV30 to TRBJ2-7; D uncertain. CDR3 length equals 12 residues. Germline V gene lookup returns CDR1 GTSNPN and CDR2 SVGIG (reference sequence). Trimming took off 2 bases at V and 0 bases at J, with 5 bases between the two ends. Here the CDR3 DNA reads TGTGCCTGGAGTAGTTTCTCCTACGAGCAGTACTTC. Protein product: CAWSSFSYEQYF.

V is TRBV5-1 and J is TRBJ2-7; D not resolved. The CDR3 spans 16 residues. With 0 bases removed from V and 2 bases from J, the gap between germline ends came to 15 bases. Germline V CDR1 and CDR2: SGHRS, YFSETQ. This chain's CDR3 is CASSLAPPPGAYEQYF. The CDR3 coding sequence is TGCGCCAGCAGCTTGGCCCCCCCTCCTGGGGCCTACGAGCAGTACTTC.

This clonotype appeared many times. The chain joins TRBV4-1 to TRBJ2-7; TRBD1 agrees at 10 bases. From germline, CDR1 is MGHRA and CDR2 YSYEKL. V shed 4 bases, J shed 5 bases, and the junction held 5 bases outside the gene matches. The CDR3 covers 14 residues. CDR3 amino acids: CASSPSGTGDEQYF. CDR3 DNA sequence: TGCGCCAGCAGCCCTTCCGGGACAGGGGACGAGCAGTACTTC.

In DNA, the CDR3 is TGTGCCAGCAGGGGTATCCGGGGGCGTTCACCCCTCCACTTT. Translating it yields CASRGIRGRSPLHF. This chain connects TRBV2 to TRBJ1-6; maybe TRBD1 (6 bases). Per the germline V gene, CDR1 is SNHLY and CDR2 is FYNNEI. This CDR3 has 14 amino acids. Trimming cost V 6 bases and J 9 bases, with 15 bases left between them.

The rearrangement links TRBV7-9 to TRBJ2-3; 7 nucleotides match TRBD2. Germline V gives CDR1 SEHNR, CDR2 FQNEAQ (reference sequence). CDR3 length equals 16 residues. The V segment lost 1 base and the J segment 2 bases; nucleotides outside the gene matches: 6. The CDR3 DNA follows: TGTGCCAGCAGCTTAGGGGCAGGGAGGGACACAGATACGCAGTATTTT. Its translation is CASSLGAGRDTDTQYF. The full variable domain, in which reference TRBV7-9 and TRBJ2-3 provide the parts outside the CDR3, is DTGVSQNPRHKITKRGQNVTFRCDPISEHNRLYWYRQTLGQGPEFLTYFQNEAQLEKSRLLSDRFSAERPKGSFSTLEIQRTEQGDSAMYLCASSLGAGRDTDTQYFGPGTRLTVL.

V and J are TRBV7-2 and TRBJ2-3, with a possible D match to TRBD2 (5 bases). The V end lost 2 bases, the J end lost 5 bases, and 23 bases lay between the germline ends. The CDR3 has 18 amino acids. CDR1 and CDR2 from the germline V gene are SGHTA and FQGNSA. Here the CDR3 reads CASSLNPLTSRLIDTQYF. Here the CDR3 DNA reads TGTGCCAGCAGCTTAAACCCTCTAACTAGTCGTTTAATAGATACGCAGTATTTT.

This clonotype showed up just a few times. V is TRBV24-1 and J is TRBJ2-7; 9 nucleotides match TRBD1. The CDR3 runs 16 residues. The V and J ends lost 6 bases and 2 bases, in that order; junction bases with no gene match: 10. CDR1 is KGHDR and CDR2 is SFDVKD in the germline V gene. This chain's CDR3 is CATSSSPGQGPYEQYF. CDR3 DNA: TGTGCCACCAGTTCCTCGCCGGGACAGGGTCCCTACGAGCAGTACTTC.

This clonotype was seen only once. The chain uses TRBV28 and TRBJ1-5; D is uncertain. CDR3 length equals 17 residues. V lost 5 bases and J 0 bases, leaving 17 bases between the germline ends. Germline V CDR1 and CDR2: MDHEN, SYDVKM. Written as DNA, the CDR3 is TGTGCCAGCAGTGGTACAGCGGGCCTAATTAGCAATCAGCCCCAGCATTTT. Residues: CASSGTAGLISNQPQHF.

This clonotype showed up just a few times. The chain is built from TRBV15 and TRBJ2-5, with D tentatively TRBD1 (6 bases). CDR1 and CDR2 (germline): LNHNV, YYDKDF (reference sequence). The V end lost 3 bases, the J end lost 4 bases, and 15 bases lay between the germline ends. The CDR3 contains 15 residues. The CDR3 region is CATSSQPGHPETQYF. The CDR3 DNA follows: TGTGCCACCAGCAGCCAACCGGGACATCCAGAGACCCAGTACTTC.

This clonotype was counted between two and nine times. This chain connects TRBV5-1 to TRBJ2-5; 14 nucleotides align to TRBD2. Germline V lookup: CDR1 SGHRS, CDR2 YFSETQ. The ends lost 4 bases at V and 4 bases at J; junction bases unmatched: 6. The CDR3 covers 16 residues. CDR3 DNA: TGCGCCAGCAGCACCCGGACTAGCGGGGGGCCAGAGACCCAGTACTTC. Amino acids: CASSTRTSGGPETQYF.

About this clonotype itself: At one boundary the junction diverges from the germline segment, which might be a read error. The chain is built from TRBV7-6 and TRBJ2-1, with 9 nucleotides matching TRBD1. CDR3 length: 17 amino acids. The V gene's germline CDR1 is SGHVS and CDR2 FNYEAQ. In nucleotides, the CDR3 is TGTGCCAACAGCTTAGTGGAGGGACAGGGAACCTACAATGAGCAGTTCTTC. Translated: CANSLVEGQGTYNEQFF.

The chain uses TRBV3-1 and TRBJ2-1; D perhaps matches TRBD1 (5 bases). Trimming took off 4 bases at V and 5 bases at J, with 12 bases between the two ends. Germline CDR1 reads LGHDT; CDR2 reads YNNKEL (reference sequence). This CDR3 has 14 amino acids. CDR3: CASSPGQGHNEQFF. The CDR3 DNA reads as TGTGCCAGCAGCCCCGGGCAGGGTCACAATGAGCAGTTCTTC.

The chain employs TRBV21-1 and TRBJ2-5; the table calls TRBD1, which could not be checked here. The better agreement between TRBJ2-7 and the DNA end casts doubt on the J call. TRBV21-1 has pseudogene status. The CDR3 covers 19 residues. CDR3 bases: TGTGCCAGCCCCCGGGGGCGGGGGGCAGTTAGCGGAAGACCCTACGAGCAGTACTTC. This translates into CASPRGRGAVSGRPYEQYF.

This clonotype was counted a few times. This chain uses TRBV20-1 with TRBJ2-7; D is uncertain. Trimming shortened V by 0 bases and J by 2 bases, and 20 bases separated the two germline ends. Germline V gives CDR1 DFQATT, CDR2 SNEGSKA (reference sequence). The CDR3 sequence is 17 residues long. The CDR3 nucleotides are TGCAGTGCTAGAGATTCTTTAGAGAGAGCTCAAACCTACGAGCAGTACTTC. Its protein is CSARDSLERAQTYEQYF.

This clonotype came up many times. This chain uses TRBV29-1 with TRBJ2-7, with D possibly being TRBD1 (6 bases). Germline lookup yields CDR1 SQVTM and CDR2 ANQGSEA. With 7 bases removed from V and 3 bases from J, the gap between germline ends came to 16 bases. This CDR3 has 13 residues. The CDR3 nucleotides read TGCAGCGCTCGGACAGCCAAAGTCTACGAGCAGTACTTC. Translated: CSARTAKVYEQYF.

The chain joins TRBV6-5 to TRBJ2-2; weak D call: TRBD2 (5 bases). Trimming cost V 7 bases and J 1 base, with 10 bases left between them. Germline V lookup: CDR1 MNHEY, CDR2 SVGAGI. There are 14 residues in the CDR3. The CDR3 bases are TGTGCCAGCAAACGGGGTCAGAACACCGGGGAGCTGTTTTTT. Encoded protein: CASKRGQNTGELFF.

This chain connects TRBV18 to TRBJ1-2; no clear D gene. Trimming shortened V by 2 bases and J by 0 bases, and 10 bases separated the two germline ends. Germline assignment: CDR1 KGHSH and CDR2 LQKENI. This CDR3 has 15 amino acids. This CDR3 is CASSPSGDPNYGYTF. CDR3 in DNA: TGTGCCAGCTCACCATCGGGTGACCCTAACTATGGCTACACCTTC. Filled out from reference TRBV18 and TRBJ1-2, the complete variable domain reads NAGVMQNPRHLVRRRGQEARLRCSPMKGHSHVYWYRQLPEEGLKFMVYLQKENIIDESGMPKERFSAEFPKEGPSILRIQQVVRGDSAAYFCASSPSGDPNYGYTFGSGTRLTVV.

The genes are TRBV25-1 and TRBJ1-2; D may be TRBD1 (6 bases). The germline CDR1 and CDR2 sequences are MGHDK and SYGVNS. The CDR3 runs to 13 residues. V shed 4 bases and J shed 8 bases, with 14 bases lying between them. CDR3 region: CASSAKQGRGYTF. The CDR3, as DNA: TGTGCCAGCAGTGCAAAACAGGGTAGGGGCTACACCTTC.

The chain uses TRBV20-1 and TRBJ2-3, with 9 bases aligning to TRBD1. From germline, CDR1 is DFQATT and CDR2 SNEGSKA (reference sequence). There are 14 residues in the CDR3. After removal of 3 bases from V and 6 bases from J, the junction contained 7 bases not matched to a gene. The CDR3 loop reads CSASGTGRSDTQYF. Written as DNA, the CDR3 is TGCAGTGCTAGCGGGACAGGGAGGTCGGATACGCAGTATTTT.

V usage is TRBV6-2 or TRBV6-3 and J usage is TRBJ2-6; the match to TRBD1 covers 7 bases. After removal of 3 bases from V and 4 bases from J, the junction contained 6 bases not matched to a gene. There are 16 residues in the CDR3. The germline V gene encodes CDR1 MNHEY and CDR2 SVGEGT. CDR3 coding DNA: TGTGCCAGCAGTTATACAGGGGCTGGCGGGGCCAACGTCCTGACTTTC. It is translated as CASSYTGAGGANVLTF.